This TCR beta chain was sequenced for a study of T cells in localized non-small cell lung cancer. V lost 3 bases and J 1 base, leaving 12 bases between the germline ends. CDR1 and CDR2 from the germline V gene are ENHRY and SYGVKD. The CDR3 sequence is 15 residues long. Here immunoSEQ multiplex PCR was the method, and the copy in TCRdb shows in-frame clones only, minus some. Of 40,000 or so clones listed, more than 65% are singletons. The sequencing here drew on peripheral blood, taken before any cancer treatment. This chain connects TRBV10-3 to TRBJ1-1, with D maybe TRBD1 (6 bases). This clonotype was sampled from a male donor aged 60 or over with stage III squamous cell lung carcinoma. This CDR3 is CAISDGGHSNTEAFF. The CDR3 nucleotides read TGTGCCATCAGTGATGGGGGACACTCGAACACTGAAGCTTTCTTT.